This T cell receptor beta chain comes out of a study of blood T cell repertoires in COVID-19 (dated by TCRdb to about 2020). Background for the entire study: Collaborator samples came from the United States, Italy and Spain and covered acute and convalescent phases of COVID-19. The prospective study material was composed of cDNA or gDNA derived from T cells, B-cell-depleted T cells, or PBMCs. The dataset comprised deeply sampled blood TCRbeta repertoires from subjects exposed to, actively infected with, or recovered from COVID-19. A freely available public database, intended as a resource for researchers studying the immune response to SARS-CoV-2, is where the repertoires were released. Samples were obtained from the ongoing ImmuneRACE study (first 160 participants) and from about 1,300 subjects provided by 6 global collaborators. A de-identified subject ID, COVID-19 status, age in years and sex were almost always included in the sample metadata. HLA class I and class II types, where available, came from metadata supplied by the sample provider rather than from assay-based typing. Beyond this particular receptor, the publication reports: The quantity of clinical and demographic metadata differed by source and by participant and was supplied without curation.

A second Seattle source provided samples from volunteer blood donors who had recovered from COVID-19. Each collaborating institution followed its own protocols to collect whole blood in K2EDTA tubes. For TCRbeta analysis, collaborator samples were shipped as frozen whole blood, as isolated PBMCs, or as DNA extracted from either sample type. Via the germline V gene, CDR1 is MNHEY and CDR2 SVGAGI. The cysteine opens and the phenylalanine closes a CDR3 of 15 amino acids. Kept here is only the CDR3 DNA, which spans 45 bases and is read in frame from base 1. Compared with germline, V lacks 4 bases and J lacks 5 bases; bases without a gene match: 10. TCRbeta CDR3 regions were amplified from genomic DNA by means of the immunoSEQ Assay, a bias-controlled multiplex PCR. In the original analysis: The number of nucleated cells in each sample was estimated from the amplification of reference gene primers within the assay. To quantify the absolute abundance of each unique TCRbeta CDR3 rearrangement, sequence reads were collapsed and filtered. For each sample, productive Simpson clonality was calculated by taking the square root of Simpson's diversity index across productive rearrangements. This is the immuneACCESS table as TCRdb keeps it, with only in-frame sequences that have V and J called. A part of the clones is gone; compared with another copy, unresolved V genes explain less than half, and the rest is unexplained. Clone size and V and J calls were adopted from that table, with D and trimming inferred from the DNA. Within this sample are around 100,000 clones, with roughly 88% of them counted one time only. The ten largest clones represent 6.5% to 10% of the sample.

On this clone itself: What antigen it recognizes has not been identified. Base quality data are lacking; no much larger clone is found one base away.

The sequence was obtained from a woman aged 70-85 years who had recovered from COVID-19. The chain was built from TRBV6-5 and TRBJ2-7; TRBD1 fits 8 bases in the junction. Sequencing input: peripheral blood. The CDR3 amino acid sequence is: CASSSPWAGGDEQYF. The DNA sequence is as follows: TGTGCCAGCAGTTCCCCCTGGGCAGGGGGCGACGAGCAGTACTTC.